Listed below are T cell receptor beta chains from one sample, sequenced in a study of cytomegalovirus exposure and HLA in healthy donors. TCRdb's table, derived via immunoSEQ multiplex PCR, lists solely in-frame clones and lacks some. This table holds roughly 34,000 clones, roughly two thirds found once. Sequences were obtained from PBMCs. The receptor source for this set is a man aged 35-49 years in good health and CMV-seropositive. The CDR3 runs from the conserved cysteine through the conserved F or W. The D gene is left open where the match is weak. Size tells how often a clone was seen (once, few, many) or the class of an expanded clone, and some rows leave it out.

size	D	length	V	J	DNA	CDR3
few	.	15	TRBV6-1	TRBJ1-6	TGTGCCAGCAGTCTGGGAACAGGATACAATTCACCCCTCCACTTT	CASSLGTGYNSPLHF
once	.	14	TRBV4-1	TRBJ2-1	TGCGCCAGCAGCCAAGAAGAACAGGGCGGTGAGCAGTTCTTC	CASSQEEQGGEQFF
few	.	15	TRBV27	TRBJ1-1	TGTGCCAGCAGTGCTATAGGACAGACCAACACTGAAGCTTTCTTT	CASSAIGQTNTEAFF
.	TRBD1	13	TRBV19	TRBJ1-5	TGTGCCACCGGGAGGGGGCCGGGTCAGCCCCAGCATTTT	CATGRGPGQPQHF
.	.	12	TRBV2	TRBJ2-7	TGTGCCAGCAGTGAGCAGGGTTACGAGCAGTACTTC	CASSEQGYEQYF
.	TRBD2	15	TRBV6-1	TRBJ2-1	TGTGCCAGCAGTCCGACTAGCGGGTCCTACAATGAGCAGTTCTTC	CASSPTSGSYNEQFF
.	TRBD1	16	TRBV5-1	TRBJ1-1	TGCGCCAGCAGCCTTACAGTGACAGGGTGGCACACTGAAGCTTTCTTT	CASSLTVTGWHTEAFF
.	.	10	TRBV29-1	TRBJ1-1	TGCAGCGTTGGCGAGCGTGAAGCTTTCTTT	CSVGEREAFF
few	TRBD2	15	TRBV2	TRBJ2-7	TGTGCCAGCAGGACTAGCGGGGGGGAACCCTACGAGCAGTACTTC	CASRTSGGEPYEQYF
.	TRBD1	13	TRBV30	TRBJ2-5	TGTGCCTGGAGTTCAGGGGGCCGGGAGACCCAGTACTTC	CAWSSGGRETQYF
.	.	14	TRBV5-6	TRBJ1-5	TGTGCCAGCAGCGCCGTGGACGGGGGAGGGACCCAGCATTTT	CASSAVDGGGTQHF
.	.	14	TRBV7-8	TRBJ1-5	TGTGCCAGCAGCGGTGACAGTAGCAATCAGCCCCAGCATTTT	CASSGDSSNQPQHF
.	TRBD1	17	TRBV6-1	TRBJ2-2	TGTGCCAGCAGTGAAGCGCTAGGGACAGGGACCACCGGGGAGCTGTTTTTT	CASSEALGTGTTGELFF
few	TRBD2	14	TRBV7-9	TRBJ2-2	TGTGCCAGCAGCGGTGGACTAGCCGACGGGGAGCTGTTTTTT	CASSGGLADGELFF
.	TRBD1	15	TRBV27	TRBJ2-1	TGTGCCAGCAACCCCCGTGACAGGGCCTACAATGAGCAGTTCTTC	CASNPRDRAYNEQFF
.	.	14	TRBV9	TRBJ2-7	TGTGCCAGCAGCCGGGAACCTGGCTCCTACGAGCAGTACTTC	CASSREPGSYEQYF
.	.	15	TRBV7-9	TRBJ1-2	TGTGCCAGCAGACCCCAAGCAGGGGCGAACTATGGCTACACCTTC	CASRPQAGANYGYTF
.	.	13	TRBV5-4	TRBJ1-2	TGTGCCAGCAGCTTGGAACTGTACTATGGCTACACCTTC	CASSLELYYGYTF
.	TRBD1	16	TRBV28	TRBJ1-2	TGTGCCAGCAGTTTAGCCGGGGGACAGGGGTCCGATGGCTACACCTTC	CASSLAGGQGSDGYTF
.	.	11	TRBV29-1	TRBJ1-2	TGCAGCGTGCAACAGGGCCTTGGCTACACCTTC	CSVQQGLGYTF
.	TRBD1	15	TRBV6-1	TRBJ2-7	TGTGCCAGCAGTGAGACAGGGGGGGAGTCCTACGAGCAGTACTTC	CASSETGGESYEQYF
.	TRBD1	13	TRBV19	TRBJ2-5	TGTGCCAGTGCTCCGGGACAGGGGGGGACCCAGTACTTC	CASAPGQGGTQYF
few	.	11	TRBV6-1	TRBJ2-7	TGTGCCAGCAGCCCCACTGACGAGCAGTACTTC	CASSPTDEQYF
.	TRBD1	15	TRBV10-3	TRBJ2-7	TGTGCCATCAGTGAGACAGGGGGTAGGTCCTACGAGCAGTACTTC	CAISETGGRSYEQYF
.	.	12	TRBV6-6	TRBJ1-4	TGTGGCATTGGGCCAACTAATGAAAAACTGTTTTTT	CGIGPTNEKLFF
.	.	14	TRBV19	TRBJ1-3	TGTGCCAGTAGGCCGGGGGGCTCTGGAAACACCATATATTTT	CASRPGGSGNTIYF
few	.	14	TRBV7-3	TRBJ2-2	TGTGCCAGCAGCTTAACGGCAAACACCGGGGAGCTGTTTTTT	CASSLTANTGELFF
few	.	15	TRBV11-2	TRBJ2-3	TGTGCCAGCAGCTTAAGGCCCGGGTGGTCAGATACGCAGTATTTT	CASSLRPGWSDTQYF
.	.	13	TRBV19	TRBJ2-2	TGTGCCAGTGGGCCCCGCGTCCCCGGGGAGCTGTTTTTT	CASGPRVPGELFF
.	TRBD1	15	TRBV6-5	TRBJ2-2	TGTGCCAGCAGGTCCGGGACAGGGAACACCGGGGAGCTGTTTTTT	CASRSGTGNTGELFF
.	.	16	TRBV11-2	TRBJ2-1	TGTGCCAGCAGCTTACATCAGGGGCTGAAAAATTATGAGCAGTTCTTC	CASSLHQGLKNYEQFF
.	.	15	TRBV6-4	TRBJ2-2	TGTGCCAGCAGCCAAATCGGGGGTTACACCGGGGAGCTGTTTTTT	CASSQIGGYTGELFF
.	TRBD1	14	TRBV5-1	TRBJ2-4	TGCGCCAGCAGCTTTACAGGGGCGGCAAACATTCAGTACTTC	CASSFTGAANIQYF
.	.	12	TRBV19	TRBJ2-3	TGTGCCAGTAGTATAGTAGAGGGGGCGCAGTATTTT	CASSIVEGAQYF
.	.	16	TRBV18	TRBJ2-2	TGTGCCAGCTCGCCACCACAGCCAGGGGTGACCGGGGAGCTGTTTTTT	CASSPPQPGVTGELFF
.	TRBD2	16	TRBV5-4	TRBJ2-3	TGTGCCAGCAGCCGCGCTAGCGGGGGGAGCACAGATACGCAGTATTTT	CASSRASGGSTDTQYF
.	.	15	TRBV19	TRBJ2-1	TGTGCCAGTAGTCCCGTTGGGGGAGGCTACAATGAGCAGTTCTTC	CASSPVGGGYNEQFF
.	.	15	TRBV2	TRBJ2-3	TGTGCCAGCAGTCTAAGGACAGTTAGCACAGATACGCAGTATTTT	CASSLRTVSTDTQYF
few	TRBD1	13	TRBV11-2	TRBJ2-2	TGTGCCAGCAGTCCAGGGGGCACCGGGGAGCTGTTTTTT	CASSPGGTGELFF
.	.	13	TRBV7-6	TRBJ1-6	TGTGCCAGCAGCTTAGCGCTCCTATCACCCCTCCACTTT	CASSLALLSPLHF
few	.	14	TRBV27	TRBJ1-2	TGTGCCAGCAGTTTAACGGCGCCCGGCGGTGGCTACACCTTC	CASSLTAPGGGYTF
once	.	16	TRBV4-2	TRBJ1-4	TGTGCCAGCAGCCTTGGCGCCGGAGTCGCTAATGAAAAACTGTTTTTT	CASSLGAGVANEKLFF
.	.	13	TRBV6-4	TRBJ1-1	TGTGCCAGCAGTGACCCGGGAACCAGGAGAGCTTTCTTT	CASSDPGTRRAFF
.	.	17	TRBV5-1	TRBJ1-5	TGCGCCAGCAGCTTGTCCCCGACAGGAATGTCTAATCAGCCCCAGCATTTT	CASSLSPTGMSNQPQHF
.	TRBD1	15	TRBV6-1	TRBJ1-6	TGTGCCAGCACGGGGCGGGACAGGGTATCGTCACCCCTCCACTTT	CASTGRDRVSSPLHF
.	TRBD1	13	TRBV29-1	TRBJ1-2	TGCAGCGCCCCACCTGAGGGGGCGGATGGCTACACCTTC	CSAPPEGADGYTF
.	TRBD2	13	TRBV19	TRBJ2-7	TGTGCCAGTAGTAGCGGGGGGCTCTACGAGCAGTACTTC	CASSSGGLYEQYF
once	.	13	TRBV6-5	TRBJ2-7	TGTGCCAGCAGTTACGGCGGTCGAGGGGAGCAGTACTTC	CASSYGGRGEQYF
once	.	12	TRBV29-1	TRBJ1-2	TGCAGCGCCGAACGGGAGTTCTATGGCTACACCTTC	CSAEREFYGYTF
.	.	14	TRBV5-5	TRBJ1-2	TGTGCCAGCAGCTTAACTCTAGAGGGCTATGGCTACACCTTC	CASSLTLEGYGYTF
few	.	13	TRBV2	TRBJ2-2	TGTGCCAGCAGACCCCTAAAAACCGGGGAGCTGTTTTTT	CASRPLKTGELFF
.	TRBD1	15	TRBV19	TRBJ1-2	TGTGCCAGTAGCGGACAGGGGGGTTATAACTATGGCTACACCTTC	CASSGQGGYNYGYTF
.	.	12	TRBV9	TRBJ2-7	TGTGCCAGCAGCCGGACTTTCTACGAGCAGTACTTC	CASSRTFYEQYF
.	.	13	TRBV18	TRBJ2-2	TGTGCCAGCTCACCAATCCTAGCCGGGGAGCTGTTTTTT	CASSPILAGELFF
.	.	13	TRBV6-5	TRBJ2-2	TGTGCCAGCACCCTTGGGCCCCCCGGGGAGCTGTTTTTT	CASTLGPPGELFF
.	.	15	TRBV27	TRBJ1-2	TGTGCCAGCAGTTATGTGCCAGGGATTTCCTATGGCTACACCTTC	CASSYVPGISYGYTF
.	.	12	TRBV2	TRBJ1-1	TGTGCCAGCCTCGCTGCGGGGACTGAAGCTTTCTTT	CASLAAGTEAFF
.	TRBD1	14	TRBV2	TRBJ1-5	TGTGCCAGCAGGGAGGGACAGGGTTACTTGCCCCAGCATTTT	CASREGQGYLPQHF